These T cell receptor beta chains were read from a single sample in a study of cytomegalovirus exposure and HLA in healthy donors. Using immunoSEQ multiplex PCR, the repertoire was profiled, and TCRdb retains in-frame clones only, with some absent. The sample has under 200,000 clones; roughly 85% are singletons. The sequenced sample was PBMCs. These receptor sequences come from a woman in her forties or fifties in good health and CMV-seronegative. Each CDR3 is given with its conserved first and last residue. Each record gives: J gene, D gene, V gene, clone size, CDR3 protein, CDR3 DNA. D genes are given only for firm matches. Clone sizes are given selectively: once, few, many, or a class where the clone is expanded.

J: TRBJ2-7; D: TRBD2; V: TRBV27; size: few; CDR3: CASSLTSGGSYEQYF; DNA: TGTGCCAGCAGTCTAACTAGCGGGGGATCCTACGAGCAGTACTTC
J: TRBJ2-1; D: TRBD2; V: TRBV30; size: -; CDR3: CAGWGKRESYNEQFF; DNA: TGTGCCGGTTGGGGCAAGCGGGAGTCCTACAATGAGCAGTTCTTC
J: TRBJ2-3; D: -; V: TRBV4-3; size: few; CDR3: CASSQGGGVADTQYF; DNA: TGCGCCAGCAGCCAAGGAGGGGGAGTGGCAGATACGCAGTATTTT
J: TRBJ1-1; D: -; V: TRBV18; size: -; CDR3: CASSPPNRKGLNTEAFF; DNA: TGTGCCAGCTCACCACCGAACAGAAAGGGGTTGAACACTGAAGCTTTCTTT
J: TRBJ2-1; D: -; V: TRBV6-6; size: once; CDR3: CASRTRTAARWDEQFF; DNA: TGTGCCAGCCGCACCCGGACAGCCGCACGTTGGGATGAGCAGTTCTTC
J: TRBJ2-1; D: -; V: TRBV5-1; size: once; CDR3: CASSAGGNNEQFF; DNA: TGCGCCAGCTCTGCCGGGGGAAACAATGAGCAGTTCTTC
J: TRBJ1-3; D: -; V: TRBV7-2; size: few; CDR3: CASSLELDRDSGNTIYF; DNA: TGTGCCAGCAGCTTAGAGTTGGACAGAGACTCTGGAAACACCATATATTTT
J: TRBJ2-1; D: -; V: TRBV20-1; size: -; CDR3: CSASIYNEQFF; DNA: TGCAGTGCTAGTATCTACAATGAGCAGTTCTTC
J: TRBJ1-4; D: TRBD1; V: TRBV5-4; size: once; CDR3: CASSLQGANEKLFF; DNA: TGTGCCAGCAGCCTACAGGGGGCTAATGAAAAACTGTTTTTT
J: TRBJ2-3; D: TRBD1; V: TRBV19; size: once; CDR3: CASTGQNTDTQYF; DNA: TGTGCCAGTACGGGACAGAACACAGATACGCAGTATTTT
J: TRBJ2-1; D: TRBD1; V: TRBV30; size: -; CDR3: CAWRSGQLFYNEQFF; DNA: TGTGCCTGGAGGTCGGGACAGCTATTCTACAATGAGCAGTTCTTC
J: TRBJ2-2; D: TRBD1; V: TRBV11-3; size: -; CDR3: CASSSGQGAAGELFF; DNA: TGTGCCAGCAGCTCGGGACAGGGGGCGGCCGGGGAGCTGTTTTTT
J: TRBJ2-7; D: TRBD2; V: TRBV7-9; size: once; CDR3: CASSLELADPYEQYF; DNA: TGTGCCAGCAGCTTAGAACTAGCGGACCCCTACGAGCAGTACTTC
J: TRBJ1-1; D: -; V: TRBV29-1; size: -; CDR3: CSVGAGMNTEAFF; DNA: TGCAGCGTTGGGGCAGGCATGAACACTGAAGCTTTCTTT
J: TRBJ1-2; D: -; V: TRBV10-3; size: -; CDR3: CAITPGGEIPYYGYTF; DNA: TGTGCCATCACGCCCGGAGGGGAGATCCCGTACTATGGCTACACCTTC
J: TRBJ1-1; D: -; V: TRBV7-9; size: -; CDR3: CSSSYTLAGMNTEAFF; DNA: TGTTCCAGCAGCTACACGTTGGCTGGCATGAACACTGAAGCTTTCTTT
J: TRBJ2-1; D: TRBD2; V: TRBV9; size: -; CDR3: CASSVAVSGSSYNEQFF; DNA: TGTGCCAGCAGCGTAGCTGTGAGCGGGAGTTCCTACAATGAGCAGTTCTTC
J: TRBJ2-2; D: -; V: TRBV5-1; size: -; CDR3: CASSLRAVGDTGELFF; DNA: TGCGCCAGCAGCTTGAGGGCAGTGGGAGACACCGGGGAGCTGTTTTTT
J: TRBJ1-1; D: -; V: TRBV11-2; size: -; CDR3: CASSFSVGEAFF; DNA: TGTGCCAGCAGCTTTAGTGTTGGTGAAGCTTTCTTT
J: TRBJ2-7; D: TRBD2; V: TRBV5-1; size: -; CDR3: CASSLRAQRGNYEQYF; DNA: TGCGCCAGCAGCTTGCGAGCCCAGCGGGGCAACTACGAGCAGTACTTC
J: TRBJ2-4; D: -; V: TRBV7-2; size: -; CDR3: CASSSTDRRGIQYF; DNA: TGTGCCAGCAGCTCCACCGACAGGCGCGGCATTCAGTACTTC
J: TRBJ1-2; D: TRBD1; V: TRBV19; size: -; CDR3: CASSIPMGTGSGYTF; DNA: TGTGCCAGTAGTATACCTATGGGGACAGGGAGTGGCTACACCTTC
J: TRBJ2-3; D: -; V: TRBV5-1; size: -; CDR3: CASTDSLRDTDTQYF; DNA: TGCGCCAGCACCGACTCCCTCCGGGACACAGATACGCAGTATTTT